Listed below are T cell receptor beta chains from one sample, sequenced in a study of blood T cell repertoires in COVID-19. Libraries were prepared by immunoSEQ multiplex PCR; TCRdb keeps only in-frame clonotypes and omits some of them. The sample consists of over 300,000 clones, around nine tenths of them appearing once. Sequenced material: PBMCs or T cells enriched from blood (not recorded which). These receptors all stem from a woman aged 30 to 39 who had recovered from COVID-19. Each CDR3 is given with its conserved first and last residue.

j_gene,v_gene,CDR3aa
TRBJ2-1,TRBV7-8,CASSGGDYNEQFF
TRBJ1-1,TRBV5-6,CATKSMVRSAEAFF
TRBJ1-6,TRBV12-3/TRBV12-4,CASSRRDNSPLHF
TRBJ2-2,TRBV27,CASSGAGLNTGELFF
TRBJ1-2,TRBV27,CASSLSAGFSGYTF
TRBJ2-7,TRBV3-1/TRBV3-2,CASSRQGPFYEQYF
TRBJ1-1,TRBV10-1,CASSDPKDGTEAFF
TRBJ1-5,TRBV7-2,CASSPGGQGEQPQHF
TRBJ1-1,TRBV6-2/TRBV6-3,CASSPEGDRGVFNTEAFF
TRBJ1-2,TRBV29-1,CSVWTGGGGYTF
TRBJ2-1,TRBV5-4,CASSLDLAGGQGEQFF
TRBJ1-6,TRBV28,CASTSPGTFGPNSPLHF
TRBJ1-1,TRBV27,CASSLLRARNTEAFF
TRBJ2-7,TRBV9,CASSVGLAETYEQYF
TRBJ2-2,TRBV6-2/TRBV6-3,CASSYGTVLTGELFF
TRBJ2-6,TRBV24-1,CATSVKDRPFSSGANVLTF
TRBJ1-3,TRBV11-2,CASSLDTRNTIYF
TRBJ2-7,TRBV5-5,CASSLRAGTSPEQYF
TRBJ2-3,TRBV5-6,CASSWTSGPDTQYF
TRBJ2-3,TRBV5-1,CASSLARENTQYF
TRBJ1-2,TRBV29-1,CSVGADYGYTF
TRBJ1-1,TRBV15,CATSRDWGAEAFF
TRBJ1-2,TRBV30,CAWSSTGGYGYTF
TRBJ2-1,TRBV7-6,CASSSKPWDRGRHEQFF
TRBJ1-6,TRBV20-1,CSASLVVGLGLNSPLHF
TRBJ1-2,TRBV27,CASSLSRGGNYGYTF
TRBJ1-1,TRBV18,CASSPYRGDTEAFF
TRBJ1-1,TRBV3-1/TRBV3-2,CASSRMSGNTEAFF
TRBJ1-1,TRBV5-1,CASSPTTGDMNTEAFF
TRBJ2-3,TRBV9,CASSVGSDTQYF
TRBJ2-7,TRBV6-5,CASSRQGSHYEQYF
TRBJ1-6,TRBV4-2,CASSQDLGGWGRSNSPLHF
TRBJ2-5,TRBV9,CASSVKAGGRETQYF
TRBJ1-2,TRBV19,CASQPGGNIYGYTF
TRBJ1-1,TRBV5-8,CASNKRGTINTEAFF
TRBJ1-1,TRBV19,CASSIVGGGHTEAFF
TRBJ1-1,TRBV19,CASSIQANTEAFF
TRBJ1-1,TRBV19,CASSQRVTEAFF
TRBJ1-6,TRBV6-5,CASARQGGNSPLHF
TRBJ1-6,TRBV11-2,CASSLEGGGVGSPLHF
TRBJ2-1,TRBV4-3,CASSQDPGTINEQFF